This TCR beta chain originates from a study of OX40 agonist ivuxolimab in advanced cancers. Overall study context: Prior therapy, whether anti-PD-1, anti-PD-L1 or anti-CTLA-4, was allowed, and 40% had some.

Produced via immunoSEQ multiplex PCR; TCRdb's table is partial and in-frame only. Of tens of thousands of clones listed, 75% to 90% are singletons. The V segment lost 8 bases and the J segment 7 bases; nucleotides outside the gene matches: 7. The germline CDR1 and CDR2 sequences are WSHSY and SAAADI. This CDR3 comprises 12 residues. This clone appeared once. This receptor was taken from an adult with an advanced solid tumor such as melanoma, head and neck, liver or kidney cancer. The chain recombines TRBV10-2 with TRBJ2-5; 7 bases map to TRBD2. The sample here was CD4+ or CD8+ T cells sorted from blood, taken in a trial of the OX40 agonist ivuxolimab. The chain's CDR3 is CASRDPGGTQYF. CDR3 in DNA: TGCGCCAGCCGGGACCCGGGGGGGACCCAGTACTTC.